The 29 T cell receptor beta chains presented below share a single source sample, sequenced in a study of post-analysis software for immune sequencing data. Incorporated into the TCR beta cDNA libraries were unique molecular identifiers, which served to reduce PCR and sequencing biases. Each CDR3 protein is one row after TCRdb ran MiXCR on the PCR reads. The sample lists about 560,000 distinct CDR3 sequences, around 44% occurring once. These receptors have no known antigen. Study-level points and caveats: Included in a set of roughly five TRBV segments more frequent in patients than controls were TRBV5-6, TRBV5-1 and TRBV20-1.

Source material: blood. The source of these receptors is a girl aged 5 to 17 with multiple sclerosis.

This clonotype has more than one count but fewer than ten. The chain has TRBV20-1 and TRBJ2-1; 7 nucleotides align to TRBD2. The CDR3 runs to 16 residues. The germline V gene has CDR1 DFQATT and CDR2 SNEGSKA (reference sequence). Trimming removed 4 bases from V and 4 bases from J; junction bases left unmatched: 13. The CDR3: CSAIPLRGSRYNEQFF. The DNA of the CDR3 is TGCAGTGCTATCCCTCTGCGGGGGAGTCGATACAATGAGCAGTTCTTC.

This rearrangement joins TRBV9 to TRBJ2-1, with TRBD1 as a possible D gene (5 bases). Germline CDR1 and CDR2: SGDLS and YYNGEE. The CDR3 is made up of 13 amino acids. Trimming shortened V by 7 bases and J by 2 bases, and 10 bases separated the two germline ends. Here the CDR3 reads CASQGPTYNEQFF. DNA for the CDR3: TGTGCCAGCCAGGGCCCCACCTACAATGAGCAGTTCTTC.

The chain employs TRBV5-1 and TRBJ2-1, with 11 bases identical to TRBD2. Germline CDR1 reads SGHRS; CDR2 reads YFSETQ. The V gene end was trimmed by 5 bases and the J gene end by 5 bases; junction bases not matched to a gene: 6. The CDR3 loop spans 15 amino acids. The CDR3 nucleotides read TGCGCCAGCAGGATTCTAGCGGGGGGCAACAATGAGCAGTTCTTC. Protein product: CASRILAGGNNEQFF.

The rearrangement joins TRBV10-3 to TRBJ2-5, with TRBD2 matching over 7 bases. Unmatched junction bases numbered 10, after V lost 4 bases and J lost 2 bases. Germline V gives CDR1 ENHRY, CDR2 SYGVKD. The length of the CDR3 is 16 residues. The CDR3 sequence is CAISGESRRGQETQYF. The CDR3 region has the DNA TGTGCCATCAGTGGAGAGTCCAGGCGGGGGCAAGAGACCCAGTACTTC.

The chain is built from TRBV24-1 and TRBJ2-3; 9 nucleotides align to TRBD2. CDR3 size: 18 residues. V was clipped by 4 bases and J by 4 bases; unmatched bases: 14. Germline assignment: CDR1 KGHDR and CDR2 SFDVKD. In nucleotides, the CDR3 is TGTGCCACCAGTGACCCCAACCCCATAGCGGGGGCCCCAGATACGCAGTATTTT. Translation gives CATSDPNPIAGAPDTQYF.

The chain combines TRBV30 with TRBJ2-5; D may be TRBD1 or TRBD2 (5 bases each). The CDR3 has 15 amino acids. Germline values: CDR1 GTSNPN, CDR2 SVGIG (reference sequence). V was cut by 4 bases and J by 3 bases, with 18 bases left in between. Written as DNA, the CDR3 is TGTGCCTGGACCTTAGGGCGGGCCAGGGAAGAGACCCAGTACTTC. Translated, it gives CAWTLGRAREETQYF.

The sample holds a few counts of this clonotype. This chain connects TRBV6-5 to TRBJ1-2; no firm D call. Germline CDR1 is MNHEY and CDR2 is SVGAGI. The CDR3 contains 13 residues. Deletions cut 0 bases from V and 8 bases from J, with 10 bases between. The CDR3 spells CASSYSDLGGYTF. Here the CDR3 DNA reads TGTGCCAGCAGTTACTCGGACCTTGGGGGCTACACCTTC.

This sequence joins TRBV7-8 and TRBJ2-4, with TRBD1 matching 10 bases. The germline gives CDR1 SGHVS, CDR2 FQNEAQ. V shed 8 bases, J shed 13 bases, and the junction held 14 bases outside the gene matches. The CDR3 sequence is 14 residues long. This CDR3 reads CASRRDRGLYVQYF. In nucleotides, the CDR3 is TGTGCCAGCCGCCGTGACAGGGGGCTGTATGTGCAGTACTTC.

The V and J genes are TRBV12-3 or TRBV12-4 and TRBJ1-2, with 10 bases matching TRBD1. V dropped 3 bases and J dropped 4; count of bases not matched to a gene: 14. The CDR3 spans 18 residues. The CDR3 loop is CASSFFRDRGPRGYGYTF. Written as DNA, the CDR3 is TGTGCCAGCAGTTTCTTCCGGGACAGGGGCCCCAGAGGCTATGGCTACACCTTC.

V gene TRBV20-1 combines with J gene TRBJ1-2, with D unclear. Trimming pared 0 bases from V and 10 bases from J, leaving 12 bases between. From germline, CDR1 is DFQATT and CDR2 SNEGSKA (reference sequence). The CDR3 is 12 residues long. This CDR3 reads CSARDLNRPYTF. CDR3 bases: TGCAGTGCTAGAGATCTAAATAGGCCCTACACCTTC.

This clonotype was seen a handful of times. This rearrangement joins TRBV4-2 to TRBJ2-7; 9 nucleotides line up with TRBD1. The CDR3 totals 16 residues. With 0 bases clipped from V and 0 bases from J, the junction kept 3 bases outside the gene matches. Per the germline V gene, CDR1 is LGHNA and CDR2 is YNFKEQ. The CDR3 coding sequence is TGTGCCAGCAGCCAAGATGGACAGGGGAGCTCCTACGAGCAGTACTTC. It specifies CASSQDGQGSSYEQYF.

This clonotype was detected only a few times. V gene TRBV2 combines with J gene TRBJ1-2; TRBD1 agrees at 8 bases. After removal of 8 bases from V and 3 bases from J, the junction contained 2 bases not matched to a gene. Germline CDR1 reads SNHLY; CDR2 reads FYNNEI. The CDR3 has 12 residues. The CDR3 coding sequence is TGTGCCAGCGGACAGGGTGACTATGGCTACACCTTC. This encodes CASGQGDYGYTF.

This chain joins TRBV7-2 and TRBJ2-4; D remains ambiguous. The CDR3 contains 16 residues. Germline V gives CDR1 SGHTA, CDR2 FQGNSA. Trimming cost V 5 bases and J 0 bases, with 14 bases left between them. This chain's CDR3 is CASSPGLLLAKNIQYF. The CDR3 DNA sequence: TGTGCCAGCAGCCCGGGTCTTCTATTAGCCAAAAACATTCAGTACTTC.

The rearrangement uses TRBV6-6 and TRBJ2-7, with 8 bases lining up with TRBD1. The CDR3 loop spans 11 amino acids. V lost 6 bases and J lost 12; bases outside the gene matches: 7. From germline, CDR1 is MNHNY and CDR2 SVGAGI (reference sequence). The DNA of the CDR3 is TGTGCCAGCAGCCACCAACAGGGGGTGTACTTC. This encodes CASSHQQGVYF.

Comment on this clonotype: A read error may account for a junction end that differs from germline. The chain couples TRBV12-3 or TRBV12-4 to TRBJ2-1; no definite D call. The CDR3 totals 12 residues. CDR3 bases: TGTGCCAGCAGTTTAGTTGTAAATGAGCAGGTCTTC. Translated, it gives CASSLVVNEQVF.

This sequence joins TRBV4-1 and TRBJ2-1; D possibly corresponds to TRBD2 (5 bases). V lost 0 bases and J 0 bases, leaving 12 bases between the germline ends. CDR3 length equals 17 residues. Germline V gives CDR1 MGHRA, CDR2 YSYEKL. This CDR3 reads CASSQDGRRNSYNEQFF. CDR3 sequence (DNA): TGCGCCAGCAGCCAAGATGGGCGGAGGAACTCCTACAATGAGCAGTTCTTC.

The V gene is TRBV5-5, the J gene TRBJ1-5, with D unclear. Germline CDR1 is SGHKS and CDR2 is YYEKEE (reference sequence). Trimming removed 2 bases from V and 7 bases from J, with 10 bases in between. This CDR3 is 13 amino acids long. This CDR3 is CASSLHVSQPQHF. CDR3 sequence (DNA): TGTGCCAGCAGCTTACATGTCAGCCAGCCCCAGCATTTT. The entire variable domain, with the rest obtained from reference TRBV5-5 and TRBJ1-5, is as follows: DAGVTQSPTHLIKTRGQQVTLRCSPISGHKSVSWYQQVLGQGPQFIFQYYEKEERGRGNFPDRFSARQFPNYSSELNVNALLLGDSALYLCASSLHVSQPQHFGDGTRLSIL.

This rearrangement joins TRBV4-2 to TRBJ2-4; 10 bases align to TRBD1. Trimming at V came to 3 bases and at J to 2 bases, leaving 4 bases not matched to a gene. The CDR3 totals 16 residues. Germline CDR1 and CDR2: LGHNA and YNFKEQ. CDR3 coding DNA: TGTGCCAGCAGCCAGACAGGGGGCGGAACCAAAAACATTCAGTACTTC. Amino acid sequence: CASSQTGGGTKNIQYF.

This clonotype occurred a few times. CDR3 region: CSVWIGEGGIQYF. The CDR3 DNA follows: TGCAGCGTTTGGATAGGGGAAGGTGGCATTCAGTACTTC. The V call is TRBV29-1, the J call TRBJ2-4; TRBD1 might be the D (5 bases). Trimming pared 5 bases from V and 9 bases from J, leaving 17 bases between. The CDR3 is 13 amino acids. The germline V gene encodes CDR1 SQVTM and CDR2 ANQGSEA. Full variable domain (remainder filled in from reference TRBV29-1 and TRBJ2-4): SAVISQKPSRDICQRGTSLTIQCQVDSQVTMMFWYRQQPGQSLTLIATANQGSEATYESGFVIDKFPISRPNLTFSTLTVSNMSPEDSSIYLCSVWIGEGGIQYFGAGTRLSVL.

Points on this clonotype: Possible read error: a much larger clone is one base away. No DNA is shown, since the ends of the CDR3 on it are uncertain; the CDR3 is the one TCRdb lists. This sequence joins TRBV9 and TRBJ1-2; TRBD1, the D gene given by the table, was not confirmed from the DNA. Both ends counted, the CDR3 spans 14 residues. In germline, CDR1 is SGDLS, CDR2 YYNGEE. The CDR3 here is CASSVGQGNYGYIF.

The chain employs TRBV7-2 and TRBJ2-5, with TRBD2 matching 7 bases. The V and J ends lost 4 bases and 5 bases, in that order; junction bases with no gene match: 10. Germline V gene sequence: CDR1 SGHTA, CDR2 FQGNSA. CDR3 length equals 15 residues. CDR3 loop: CASSWGRSGGETQYF. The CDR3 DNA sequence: TGTGCCAGCAGCTGGGGAAGATCCGGGGGGGAGACCCAGTACTTC.

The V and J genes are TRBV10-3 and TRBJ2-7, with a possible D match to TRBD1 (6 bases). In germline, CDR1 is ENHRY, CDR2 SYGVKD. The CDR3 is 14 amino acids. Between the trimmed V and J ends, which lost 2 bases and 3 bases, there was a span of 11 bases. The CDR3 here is CAISEGNRVYEQYF. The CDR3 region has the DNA TGTGCCATCAGTGAGGGGAACAGGGTCTACGAGCAGTACTTC.

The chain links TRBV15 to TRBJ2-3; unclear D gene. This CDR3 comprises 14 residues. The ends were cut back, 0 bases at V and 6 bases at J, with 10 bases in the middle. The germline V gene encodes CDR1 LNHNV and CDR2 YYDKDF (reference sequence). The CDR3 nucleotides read TGTGCCACCAGCAGAGACGGTCCCTGGGATACGCAGTATTTT. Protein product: CATSRDGPWDTQYF.

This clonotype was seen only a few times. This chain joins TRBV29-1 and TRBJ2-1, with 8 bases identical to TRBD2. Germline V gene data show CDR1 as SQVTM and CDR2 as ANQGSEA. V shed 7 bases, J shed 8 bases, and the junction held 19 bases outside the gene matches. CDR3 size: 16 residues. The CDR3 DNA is TGCAGCGCCCCAGGGTCTACTAGCGGAGGGGGGGATGAGCAGTTCTTC. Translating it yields CSAPGSTSGGGDEQFF.

CDR3 loop: CATSGPRLAGGPTDTQYF. Here the CDR3 DNA reads TGTGCCACCAGTGGTCCCAGACTAGCGGGAGGGCCTACAGATACGCAGTATTTT. The rearrangement uses TRBV24-1 and TRBJ2-3, with 14 bases identical to TRBD2. V lost 5 bases, J lost 3 bases, and 9 bases stayed unmatched. The germline CDR1 and CDR2 sequences are KGHDR and SFDVKD. CDR3 length: 18 residues.

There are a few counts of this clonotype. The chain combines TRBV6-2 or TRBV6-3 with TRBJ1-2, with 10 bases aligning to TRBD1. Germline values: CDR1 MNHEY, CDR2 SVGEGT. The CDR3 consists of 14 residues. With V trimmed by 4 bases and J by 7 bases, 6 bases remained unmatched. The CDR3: CASSFPGQGFGYTF. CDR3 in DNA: TGTGCCAGCAGTTTCCCGGGACAGGGGTTTGGCTACACCTTC.

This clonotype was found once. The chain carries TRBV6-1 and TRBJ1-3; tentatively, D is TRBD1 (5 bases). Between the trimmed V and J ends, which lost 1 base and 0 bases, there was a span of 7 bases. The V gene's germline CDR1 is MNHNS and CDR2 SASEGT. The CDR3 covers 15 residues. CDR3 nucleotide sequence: TGTGCCAGCAGTGAAGATGGGGGCTCTGGAAACACCATATATTTT. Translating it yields CASSEDGGSGNTIYF.

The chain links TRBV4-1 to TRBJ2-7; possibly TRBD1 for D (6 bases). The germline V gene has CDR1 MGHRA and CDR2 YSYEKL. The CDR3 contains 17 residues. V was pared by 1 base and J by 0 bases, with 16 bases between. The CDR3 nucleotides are TGCGCCAGCAGCCAAGCTCAGACAGGCTTTAGCTCCTACGAGCAGTACTTC. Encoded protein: CASSQAQTGFSSYEQYF.

DNA of the CDR3: TGTGCCAGCAGTTGTCGCTCCGGCGGCCGATCCTACGAGCAGTACTTC. Translation gives CASSCRSGGRSYEQYF. The chain uses TRBV12-3 or TRBV12-4 and TRBJ2-7; D is uncertain. This CDR3 has 16 amino acids. The V end lost 4 bases, the J end lost 1 base, and 17 bases lay between the germline ends.